The clone carrying this T cell receptor beta chain appeared once. Its antigen is as yet unknown. One end of the junction fails to match germline, which may point to a read error. The data were obtained in a study of T cell repertoires in cytomegalovirus infection. Overall study: A matching HLA type, together with CMV infection, was signaled by public TCR beta signatures. Notes on the study in general: Using cumulative public TCR beta family frequency, the authors identified those who carried CMV together with the relevant HLA. Ex vivo responses were dominated by HLA-C-restricted CMV-specific TCR beta clonotypes.

TCRdb called the reads again in MiXCR, with one record for every CDR3 protein. The data show roughly 100,000 distinct CDR3 sequences, 16% seen once. The germline CDR1 and CDR2 sequences are SNHLY and FYNNEI. The CDR3 consists of 14 residues. This receptor was identified in a human donor in good health (CMV status not recorded). Some clones in this sample may be carry-over from other donors' samples. The material sequenced was PBMCs. The chain combines TRBV2 with TRBJ1-2; TRBD1 matches 7 bases. The CDR3 reads CASREGQLNYGFTF. The CDR3 DNA sequence: TGTGCCAGCAGAGAGGGACAGTTGAACTATGGCTTCACCTTC.